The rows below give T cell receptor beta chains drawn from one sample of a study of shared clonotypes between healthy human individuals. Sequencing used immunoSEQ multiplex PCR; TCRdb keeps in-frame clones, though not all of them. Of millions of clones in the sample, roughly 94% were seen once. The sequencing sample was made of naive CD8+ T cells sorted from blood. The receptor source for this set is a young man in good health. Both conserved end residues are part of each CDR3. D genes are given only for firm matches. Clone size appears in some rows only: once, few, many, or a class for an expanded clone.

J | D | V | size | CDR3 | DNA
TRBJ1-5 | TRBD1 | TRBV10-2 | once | CASTQTGGQPQHF | TGCGCCAGCACCCAGACAGGGGGGCAGCCCCAGCATTTT
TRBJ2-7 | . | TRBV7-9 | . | CATGLGESYEQYF | TGTGCCACCGGGTTGGGGGAGTCCTACGAGCAGTACTTC
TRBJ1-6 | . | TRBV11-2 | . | CASSLEPDEIDNSPLHF | TGTGCCAGCAGCTTAGAGCCGGACGAAATTGATAATTCACCCCTCCACTTT
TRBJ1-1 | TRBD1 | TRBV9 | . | CASSVAASTGGAPNTEAFF | TGTGCCAGCAGCGTAGCCGCGTCCACAGGGGGGGCGCCCAACACTGAAGCTTTCTTT
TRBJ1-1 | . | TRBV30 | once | CAWSPLGAEAFF | TGTGCCTGGAGTCCTTTGGGGGCTGAAGCTTTCTTT
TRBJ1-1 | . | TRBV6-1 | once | CASSEGQNTEAFF | TGTGCCAGCAGTGAGGGTCAGAACACTGAAGCTTTCTTT
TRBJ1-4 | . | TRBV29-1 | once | CSVLYRETWNEKLFF | TGCAGCGTCCTCTACCGGGAAACCTGGAATGAAAAACTGTTTTTT
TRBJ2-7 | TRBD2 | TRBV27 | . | CASSYTGGIGYEQYF | TGTGCCAGCAGTTACACGGGGGGAATTGGCTACGAGCAGTACTTC
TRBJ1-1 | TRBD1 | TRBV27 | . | CASSVTRGLATEAFF | TGTGCCAGCAGTGTAACGAGGGGGCTGGCCACTGAAGCTTTCTTT
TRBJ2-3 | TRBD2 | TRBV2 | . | CASSDPRSGDVDTQYF | TGTGCCAGCAGTGACCCCAGGAGCGGGGATGTGGATACGCAGTATTTT
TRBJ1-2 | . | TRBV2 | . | CASTPGSGGYTF | TGTGCCAGCACCCCGGGATCGGGAGGCTACACCTTC
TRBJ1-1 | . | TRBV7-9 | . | CASSRDTMNTEAFF | TGTGCCAGCAGCCGGGACACCATGAACACTGAAGCTTTCTTT
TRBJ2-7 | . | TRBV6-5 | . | CASSYGALPAYEQYF | TGTGCCAGCAGTTACGGGGCACTCCCCGCCTACGAGCAGTACTTC
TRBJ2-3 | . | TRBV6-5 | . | CASSYSEGAADTQYF | TGTGCCAGCAGTTATTCCGAAGGGGCCGCAGATACGCAGTATTTT
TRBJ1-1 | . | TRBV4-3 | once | CASSPLTGGGTEAFF | TGCGCCAGCAGCCCGCTTACAGGAGGAGGAACTGAAGCTTTCTTT
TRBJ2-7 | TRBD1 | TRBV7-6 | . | CASSLERGPIYEQYF | TGTGCCAGCAGCTTAGAAAGGGGGCCAATCTACGAGCAGTACTTC
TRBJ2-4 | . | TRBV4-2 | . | CASSQDLQPVSKNIQYF | TGTGCCAGCAGCCAAGATCTCCAGCCAGTATCCAAAAACATTCAGTACTTC
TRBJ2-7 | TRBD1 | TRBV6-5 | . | CASSSGTGGYEQYF | TGTGCCAGCAGCTCCGGGACAGGGGGATACGAGCAGTACTTC
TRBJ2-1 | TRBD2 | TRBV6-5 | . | CASSYSSGAPGEQFF | TGTGCCAGCAGTTACTCTAGCGGGGCTCCAGGGGAGCAGTTCTTC
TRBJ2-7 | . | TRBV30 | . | CAWSVGYEQYF | TGTGCCTGGAGTGTTGGCTACGAGCAGTACTTC
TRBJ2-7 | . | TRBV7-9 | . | CASSSPGRSYEQYF | TGTGCCAGCAGCTCTCCAGGACGGTCCTACGAGCAGTACTTC
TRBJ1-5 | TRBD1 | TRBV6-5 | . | CASSLQGYSNQPQHF | TGTGCCAGCAGTTTACAGGGGTATAGCAATCAGCCCCAGCATTTT
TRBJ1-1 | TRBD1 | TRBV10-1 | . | CASSEFPFVQGQGNTEAFF | TGCGCCAGCAGTGAGTTTCCCTTTGTCCAGGGACAGGGGAACACTGAAGCTTTCTTT
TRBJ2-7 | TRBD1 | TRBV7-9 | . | CASSPGTGYEQYF | TGTGCCAGCAGCCCGGGGACAGGCTACGAGCAGTACTTC
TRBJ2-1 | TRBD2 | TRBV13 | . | CASSLIGVAGDEQFF | TGTGCCAGCAGCTTAATAGGGGTAGCGGGAGATGAGCAGTTCTTC
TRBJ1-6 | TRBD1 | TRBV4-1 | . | CASSQRGQGYNSPLHF | TGCGCCAGCAGTCAGAGGGGACAGGGTTACAATTCACCCCTCCACTTT
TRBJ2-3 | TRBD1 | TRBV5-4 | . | CASSPGQGLVTDTQYF | TGTGCCAGCAGCCCAGGACAGGGATTAGTCACAGATACGCAGTATTTT
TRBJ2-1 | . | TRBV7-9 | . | CASSLVGNNEQFF | TGTGCCAGCAGCTTAGTGGGGAACAATGAGCAGTTCTTC
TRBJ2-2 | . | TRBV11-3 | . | CASSSNTGELFF | TGTGCCAGCAGCTCTAACACCGGGGAGCTGTTTTTT
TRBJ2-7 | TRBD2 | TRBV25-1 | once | CASSELSGGDEQYF | TGTGCCAGCAGTGAATTGAGCGGGGGGGACGAGCAGTACTTC
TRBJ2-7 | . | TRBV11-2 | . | CASSSEGEVPSYEQYF | TGTGCCAGCAGCTCCGAAGGAGAGGTTCCCTCCTACGAGCAGTACTTC
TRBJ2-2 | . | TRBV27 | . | CASSFGGSTGELFF | TGTGCCAGCAGTTTTGGGGGGTCCACCGGGGAGCTGTTTTTT
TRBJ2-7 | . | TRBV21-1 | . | CASTKGAGGFYEQYF | TGTGCCAGCACCAAGGGAGCGGGAGGATTCTACGAGCAGTACTTC
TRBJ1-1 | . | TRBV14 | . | CASSQNGGDSTEAFF | TGTGCCAGCAGCCAAAACGGGGGGGATAGCACTGAAGCTTTCTTT
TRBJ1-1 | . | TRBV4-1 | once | CASSQDAGGLGTEAFF | TGCGCCAGCAGCCAAGATGCTGGGGGACTTGGCACTGAAGCTTTCTTT
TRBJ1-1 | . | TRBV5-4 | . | CASSLAQNTEAFF | TGTGCCAGCAGCTTGGCGCAGAACACTGAAGCTTTCTTT
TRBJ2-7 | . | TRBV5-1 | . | CASSLLWARDWSSRSSYEQYF | TGCGCCAGCAGCTTGTTATGGGCGCGGGACTGGAGTTCCCGGAGCTCCTACGAGCAGTACTTC
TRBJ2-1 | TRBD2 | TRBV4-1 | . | CASSATSGSYNEQFF | TGCGCCAGCAGTGCAACTAGCGGGTCCTACAATGAGCAGTTCTTC
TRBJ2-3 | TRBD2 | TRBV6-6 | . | CASSPLAGGPDTQYF | TGTGCCAGCAGTCCACTAGCGGGAGGACCAGATACGCAGTATTTT
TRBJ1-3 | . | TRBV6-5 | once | CASSGGFTGNTIYF | TGTGCCAGCAGTGGGGGATTTACTGGAAACACCATATATTTT
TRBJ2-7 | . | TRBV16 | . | CASSQFGGGGASSYEQYF | TGTGCCAGCAGCCAATTTGGGGGCGGGGGCGCGAGCTCCTACGAGCAGTACTTC
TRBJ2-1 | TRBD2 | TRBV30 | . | CAWSWSSGRYSDEQFF | TGTGCCTGGAGTTGGTCTAGCGGGAGGTATTCGGATGAGCAGTTCTTC
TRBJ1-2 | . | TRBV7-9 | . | CASSSLIGGYTF | TGTGCCAGCAGCTCCTTAATTGGCGGCTACACCTTC
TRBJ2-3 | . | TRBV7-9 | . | CASFASVDANPRHTQYF | TGTGCCAGCTTTGCCTCTGTGGACGCAAACCCCCGGCATACGCAGTATTTT
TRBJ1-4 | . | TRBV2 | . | CASSAPDDSATNEKLFF | TGTGCCAGCAGTGCACCCGATGACAGTGCAACTAATGAAAAACTGTTTTTT
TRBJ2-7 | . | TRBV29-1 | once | CSVNMGDEQYF | TGCAGCGTTAACATGGGGGACGAGCAGTACTTC
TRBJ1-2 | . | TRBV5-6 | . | CASSLPGVGYTF | TGTGCCAGCAGCTTGCCAGGGGTTGGCTACACCTTC
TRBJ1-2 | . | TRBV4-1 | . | CASSQDKGGNYGYTF | TGCGCCAGCAGCCAAGACAAAGGAGGTAACTATGGCTACACCTTC
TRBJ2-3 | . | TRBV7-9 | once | CASSPLVANTDTQYF | TGTGCCAGCAGCCCCCTGGTAGCAAACACAGATACGCAGTATTTT
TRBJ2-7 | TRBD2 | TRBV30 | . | CAWSALAGGDEQYF | TGTGCCTGGAGTGCACTAGCGGGGGGTGACGAGCAGTACTTC
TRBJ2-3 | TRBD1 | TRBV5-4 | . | CASRSGTESDTQYF | TGTGCCAGCAGGTCCGGGACAGAGTCAGATACGCAGTATTTT